The 17 T cell receptor beta chains given below trace back to one sample, sequenced in a study of cytomegalovirus exposure and HLA in healthy donors. PCR employed 60 Vbeta and 13 Jbeta primers. Using immunoSEQ multiplex PCR, the repertoire was profiled, and TCRdb retains in-frame clones only, with some absent. The table lists about 92,000 clones, about 84% of them singletons. The specimen was PBMCs. These receptors were collected from a girl aged 2-10 years in good health and CMV-seropositive.

This chain connects TRBV9 to TRBJ2-7; the match to TRBD2 covers 10 bases. Germline CDR1 is SGDLS and CDR2 is YYNGEE. The CDR3 consists of 18 residues. The J segment lost 4 bases and the V segment lost 4 bases, leaving 17 bases of the junction unmatched. The CDR3 coding sequence is TGTGCCAGCAGCCCCGGGCCCGGCGGAGCGGGAGGGAGTTACGAGCAGTACTTC. Its protein product is CASSPGPGGAGGSYEQYF.

This clone has just a few counts. The V and J genes are TRBV27 and TRBJ1-1; unclear D gene. Germline CDR1 reads MNHEY; CDR2 reads SMNVEV (reference sequence). Trimming shortened V by 1 base and J by 1 base, and 7 bases separated the two germline ends. This CDR3 has 14 amino acids. The DNA for the CDR3 is TGTGCCAGCAGTTTATATTTTAGGAACACTGAAGCTTTCTTT. This gives the protein CASSLYFRNTEAFF.

The V gene is TRBV4-1, the J gene TRBJ1-5; 11 nucleotides align to TRBD1. Germline V gene data show CDR1 as MGHRA and CDR2 as YSYEKL. The length of the CDR3 is 14 residues. With 4 bases clipped from V and 6 bases from J, the junction kept 2 bases outside the gene matches. The CDR3 spells CASSRGTGGQPQHF. CDR3 DNA sequence: TGCGCCAGCAGCCGTGGGACAGGGGGTCAGCCCCAGCATTTT.

This clone appeared a few times. The chain couples TRBV29-1 to TRBJ1-2; TRBD1 might be the D (5 bases). This CDR3 spans 17 amino acids. Germline CDR1 is SQVTM and CDR2 is ANQGSEA. The V end was cut by 6 bases, the J end by 3 bases, with 26 bases between. The CDR3 nucleotides read TGCAGCGTCAGACACCACTTTCGACAGTCATGGGACTATGGCTACACCTTC. This translates into CSVRHHFRQSWDYGYTF.

The rearrangement uses TRBV30 and TRBJ2-1, with 10 bases matching TRBD1. Germline V gene lookup returns CDR1 GTSNPN and CDR2 SVGIG (reference sequence). Germline trimming cut 0 bases from V and 4 bases from J; bases unmatched to any gene: 3. The CDR3 loop spans 15 amino acids. The DNA of the CDR3 is TGTGCCTGGAGTGTTGGGACAGGGGCTTACAATGAGCAGTTCTTC. It codes for CAWSVGTGAYNEQFF.

The chain uses TRBV7-6 and TRBJ2-1; 8 nucleotides align to TRBD2. The junction had 8 bases not matched to a gene; V was cut back by 1 base and J by 6 bases. The V gene's germline CDR1 is SGHVS and CDR2 FNYEAQ. The CDR3 consists of 16 residues. This chain's CDR3 is CASSLGGLAGGNEQFF. CDR3 sequence (DNA): TGTGCCAGCAGCTTAGGAGGGCTAGCGGGTGGCAATGAGCAGTTCTTC.

This clone was picked up a small number of times. This chain connects TRBV28 to TRBJ2-7, with 13 bases fitting TRBD2. Germline V gives CDR1 MDHEN, CDR2 SYDVKM. The CDR3 runs to 15 residues. The ends lost 6 bases at V and 4 bases at J; junction bases unmatched: 6. CDR3 nucleotides: TGTGCCAGCAGGGGACTAGCGGGAACGCGATACGAGCAGTACTTC. The encoded protein is CASRGLAGTRYEQYF.

The chain joins TRBV7-9 to TRBJ2-5; 9 bases align to TRBD2. The DNA end is more similar to TRBJ2-7, so the J call may be wrong. Germline CDR1 and CDR2: SEHNR and FQNEAQ (reference sequence). There are 15 residues in the CDR3. For the CDR3, the DNA is TGTGCCAGCAGCTTAGGGGGTAGCGGGAGCTACGAGCAGTACTTC. Protein: CASSLGGSGSYEQYF.

The chain carries TRBV28 and TRBJ1-5; TRBD1 matches 7 bases. V was clipped by 6 bases and J by 0 bases; unmatched bases: 14. CDR3 size: 18 residues. Germline-derived CDR1 and CDR2 are MDHEN and SYDVKM. The CDR3 nucleotides read TGTGCCAGCAGCATCACAGGGGAAGGGGTTTATAGCAATCAGCCCCAGCATTTT. It encodes CASSITGEGVYSNQPQHF.

The rearrangement uses TRBV4-1 and TRBJ2-1; D perhaps matches TRBD2 (7 bases). The V gene lost 6 bases and the J gene lost 3 bases, with 15 bases spanning the gap. Germline V gives CDR1 MGHRA, CDR2 YSYEKL. The CDR3 has 15 amino acids. In DNA form, the CDR3 reads TGCGCCAGCAGGGCGGGGGCGATCGACTACAATGAGCAGTTCTTC. This encodes CASRAGAIDYNEQFF.

The chain recombines TRBV7-2 with TRBJ2-1; TRBD2 might be the D (5 bases). The germline gives CDR1 SGHTA, CDR2 FQGNSA. This CDR3 region has 16 residues. Trimming removed 4 bases at V and 4 bases at J, with 17 bases between. This chain's CDR3 is CASSSPTGGLYNEQFF. For the CDR3, the DNA is TGTGCCAGCAGCTCCCCCACGGGCGGGCTATACAATGAGCAGTTCTTC.

The sample holds one count of this clone. The chain couples TRBV5-1 to TRBJ2-1; TRBD2 matches 7 bases. The CDR3 covers 14 residues. V lost 6 bases, J lost 0 bases, and 3 bases stayed unmatched. The germline CDR1 and CDR2 sequences are SGHRS and YFSETQ. The CDR3 loop is CASKREFSYNEQFF. Here the CDR3 DNA reads TGCGCCAGCAAGCGGGAATTCTCCTACAATGAGCAGTTCTTC.

The chain uses TRBV7-9 and TRBJ2-3, with a tentative D call TRBD1 (6 bases). CDR1 is SEHNR and CDR2 is FQNEAQ in the germline V gene (reference sequence). The V gene lost 1 base and the J gene lost 7 bases, with 21 bases spanning the gap. The CDR3 has 17 amino acids. CDR3 residues: CASSLERARWGTYTQYF. The CDR3 region has the DNA TGTGCCAGCAGCTTAGAACGGGCCAGATGGGGGACATATACGCAGTATTTT.

This clone has only a few counts. This chain uses TRBV5-4 with TRBJ2-7, with TRBD2 matching 10 bases. Germline CDR1 is SGHNT and CDR2 is YYREEE (reference sequence). The CDR3 has 16 amino acids. The ends lost 4 bases at V and 7 bases at J; junction bases unmatched: 14. CDR3 sequence reads: CASSRTGGTSVGEQYF. The CDR3 nucleotides are TGTGCCAGCAGCCGGACCGGGGGGACTAGCGTGGGGGAGCAGTACTTC.

The chain has TRBV4-2 and TRBJ2-7; 10 bases are shared with TRBD2. Germline assignment: CDR1 LGHNA and CDR2 YNFKEQ. The CDR3 consists of 16 residues. V gave up 1 base and J gave up 6 bases; unmatched junction bases: 9. The CDR3 region is CASSQVALAGAPEQYF. CDR3 nucleotide sequence: TGTGCCAGCAGCCAAGTCGCGCTAGCGGGAGCCCCCGAGCAGTACTTC.

The J gene is TRBJ1-5, the V gene TRBV28; D is uncertain. V gave up 8 bases and J gave up 3 bases, with 20 bases separating them. Germline V CDR1 and CDR2: MDHEN, SYDVKM. The CDR3 consists of 16 residues. CDR3 sequence: CASCPQDGTYNQPQHF. CDR3 DNA sequence: TGTGCCAGCTGTCCCCAGGATGGAACCTACAATCAGCCCCAGCATTTT.

J is TRBJ2-1 and V is TRBV28; possible D gene TRBD2, 5 bases. Trimming left V 7 bases short and J 0 bases short, with 16 bases between. Germline V lookup: CDR1 MDHEN, CDR2 SYDVKM. This CDR3 region has 16 residues. The CDR3 sequence: CASMSRGISSYNEQFF. The CDR3 coding sequence is TGTGCCAGCATGTCCCGAGGGATTAGCTCCTACAATGAGCAGTTCTTC.